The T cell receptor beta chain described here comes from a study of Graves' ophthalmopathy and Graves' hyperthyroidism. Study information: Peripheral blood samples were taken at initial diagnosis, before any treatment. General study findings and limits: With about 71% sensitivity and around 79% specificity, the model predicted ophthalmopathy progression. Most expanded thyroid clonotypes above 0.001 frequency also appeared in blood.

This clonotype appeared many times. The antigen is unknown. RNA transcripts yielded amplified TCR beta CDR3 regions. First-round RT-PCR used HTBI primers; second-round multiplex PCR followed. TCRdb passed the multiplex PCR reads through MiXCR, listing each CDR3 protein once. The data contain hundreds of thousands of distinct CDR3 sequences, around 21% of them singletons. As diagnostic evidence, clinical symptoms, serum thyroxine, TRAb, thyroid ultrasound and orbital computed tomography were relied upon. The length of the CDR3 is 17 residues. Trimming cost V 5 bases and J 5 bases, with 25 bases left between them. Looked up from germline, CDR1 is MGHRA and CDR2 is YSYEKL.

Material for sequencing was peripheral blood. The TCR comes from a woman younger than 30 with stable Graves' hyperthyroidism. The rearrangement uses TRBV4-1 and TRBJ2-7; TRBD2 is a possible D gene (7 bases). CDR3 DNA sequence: TGCGCCAGCAGCTCAGGAGGGGGGGCAGTAATCAAGAACGAGCAGTACTTC. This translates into CASSSGGGAVIKNEQYF.